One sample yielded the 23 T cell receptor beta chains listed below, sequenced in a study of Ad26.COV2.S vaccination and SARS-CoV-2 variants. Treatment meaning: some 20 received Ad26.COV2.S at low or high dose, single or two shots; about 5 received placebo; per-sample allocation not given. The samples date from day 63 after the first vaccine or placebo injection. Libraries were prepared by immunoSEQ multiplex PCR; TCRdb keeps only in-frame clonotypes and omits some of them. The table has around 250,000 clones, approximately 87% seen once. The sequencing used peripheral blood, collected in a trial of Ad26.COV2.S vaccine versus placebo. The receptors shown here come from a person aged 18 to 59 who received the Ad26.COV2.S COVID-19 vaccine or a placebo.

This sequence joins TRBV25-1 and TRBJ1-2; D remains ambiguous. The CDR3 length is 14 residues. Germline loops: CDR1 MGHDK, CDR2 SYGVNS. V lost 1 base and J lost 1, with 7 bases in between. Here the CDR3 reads CASSELTYNYGYTF. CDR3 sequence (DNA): TGTGCCAGCAGTGAATTGACGTATAACTATGGCTACACCTTC.

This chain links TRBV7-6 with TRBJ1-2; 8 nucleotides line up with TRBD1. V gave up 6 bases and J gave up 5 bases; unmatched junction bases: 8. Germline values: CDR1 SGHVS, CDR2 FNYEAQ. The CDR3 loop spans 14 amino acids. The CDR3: CASSLGQGGYGYTF. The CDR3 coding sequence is TGTGCCAGCAGTCTAGGACAGGGCGGGTATGGCTACACCTTC.

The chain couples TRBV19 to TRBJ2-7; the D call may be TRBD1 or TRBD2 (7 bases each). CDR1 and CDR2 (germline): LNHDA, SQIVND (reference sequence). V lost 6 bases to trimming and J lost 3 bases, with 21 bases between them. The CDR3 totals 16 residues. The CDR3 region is CASSVSGGQRYYEQYF. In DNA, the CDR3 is TGTGCCAGTAGCGTATCGGGGGGACAGAGATACTACGAGCAGTACTTC.

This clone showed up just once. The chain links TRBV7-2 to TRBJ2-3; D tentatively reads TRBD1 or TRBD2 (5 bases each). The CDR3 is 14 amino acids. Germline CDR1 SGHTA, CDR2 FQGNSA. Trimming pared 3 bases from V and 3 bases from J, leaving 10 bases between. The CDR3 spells CASSLGPGTDTQYF. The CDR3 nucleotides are TGTGCCAGCAGCTTGGGACCCGGGACAGATACGCAGTATTTT.

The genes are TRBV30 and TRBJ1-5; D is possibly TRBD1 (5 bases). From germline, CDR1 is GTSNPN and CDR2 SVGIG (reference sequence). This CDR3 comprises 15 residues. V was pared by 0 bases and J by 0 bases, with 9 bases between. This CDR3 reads CAWSVHTGSNQPQHF. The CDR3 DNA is TGTGCCTGGAGTGTACATACAGGTAGCAATCAGCCCCAGCATTTT.

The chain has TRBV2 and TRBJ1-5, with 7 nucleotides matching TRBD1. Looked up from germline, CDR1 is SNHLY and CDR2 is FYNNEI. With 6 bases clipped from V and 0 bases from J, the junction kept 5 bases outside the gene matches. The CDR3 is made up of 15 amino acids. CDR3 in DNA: TGTGCCAGCAGGAAGACAGGGAATAGCAATCAGCCCCAGCATTTT. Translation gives CASRKTGNSNQPQHF.

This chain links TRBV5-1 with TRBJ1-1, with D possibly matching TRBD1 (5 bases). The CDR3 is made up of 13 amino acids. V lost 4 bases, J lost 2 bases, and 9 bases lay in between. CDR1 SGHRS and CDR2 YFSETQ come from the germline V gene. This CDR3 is CASSDDRNTEAFF. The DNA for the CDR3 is TGCGCCAGCAGCGACGACAGAAACACTGAAGCTTTCTTT. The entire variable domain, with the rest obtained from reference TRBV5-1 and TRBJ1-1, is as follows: KAGVTQTPRYLIKTRGQQVTLSCSPISGHRSVSWYQQTPGQGLQFLFEYFSETQRNKGNFPGRFSGRQFSNSRSEMNVSTLELGDSALYLCASSDDRNTEAFFGQGTRLTVV.

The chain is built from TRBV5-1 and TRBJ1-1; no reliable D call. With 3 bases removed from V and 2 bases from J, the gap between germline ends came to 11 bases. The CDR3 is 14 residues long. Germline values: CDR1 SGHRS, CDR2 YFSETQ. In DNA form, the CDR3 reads TGCGCCAGCAGCTCCGACGGACCAAACACTGAAGCTTTCTTT. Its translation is CASSSDGPNTEAFF.

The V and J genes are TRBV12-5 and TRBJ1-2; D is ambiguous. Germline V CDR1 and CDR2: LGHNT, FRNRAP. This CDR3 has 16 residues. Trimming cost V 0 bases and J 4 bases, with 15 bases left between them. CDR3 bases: TGTGCTAGTGGTTTGGTAGGGCGGCCTTACCCCTATGGCTACACCTTC. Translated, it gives CASGLVGRPYPYGYTF.

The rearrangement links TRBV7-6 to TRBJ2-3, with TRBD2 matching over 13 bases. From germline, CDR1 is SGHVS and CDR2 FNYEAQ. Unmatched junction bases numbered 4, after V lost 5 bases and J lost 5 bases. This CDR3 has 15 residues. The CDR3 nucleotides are TGTGCCAGCAGCCTAACTAGCGGGGGGGGAGATACGCAGTATTTT. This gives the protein CASSLTSGGGDTQYF. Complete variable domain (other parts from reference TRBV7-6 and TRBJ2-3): GAGVSQSPRYKVTKRGQDVALRCDPISGHVSLYWYRQALGQGPEFLTYFNYEAQQDKSGLPNDRFSAERPEGSISTLTIQRTEQRDSAMYRCASSLTSGGGDTQYFGPGTRLTVL.

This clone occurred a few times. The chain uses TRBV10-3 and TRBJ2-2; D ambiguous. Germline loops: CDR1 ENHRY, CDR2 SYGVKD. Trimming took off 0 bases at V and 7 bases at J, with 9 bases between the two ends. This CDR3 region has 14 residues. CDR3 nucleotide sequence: TGTGCCATCAGTGAGTCAGGAGAGGTCGGGGAGCTGTTTTTT. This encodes CAISESGEVGELFF.

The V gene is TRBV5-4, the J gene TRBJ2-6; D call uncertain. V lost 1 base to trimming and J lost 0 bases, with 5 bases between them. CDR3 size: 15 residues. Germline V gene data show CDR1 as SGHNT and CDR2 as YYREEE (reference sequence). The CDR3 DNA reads TGTGCCAGCAGCTTGTGGGCCTCTGGGGCCAACGTCCTGACTTTC. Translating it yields CASSLWASGANVLTF.

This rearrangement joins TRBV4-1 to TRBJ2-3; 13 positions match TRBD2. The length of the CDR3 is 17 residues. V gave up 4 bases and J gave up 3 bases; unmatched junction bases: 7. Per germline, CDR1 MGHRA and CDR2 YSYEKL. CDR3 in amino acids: CASSRTGTSGVTDTQYF. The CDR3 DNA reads TGCGCCAGCAGCCGAACAGGGACTAGCGGGGTGACAGATACGCAGTATTTT.

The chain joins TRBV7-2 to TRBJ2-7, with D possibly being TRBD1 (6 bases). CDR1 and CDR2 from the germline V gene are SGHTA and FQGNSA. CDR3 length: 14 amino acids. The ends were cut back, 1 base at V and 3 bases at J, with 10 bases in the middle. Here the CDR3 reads CASSLGTEVYEQYF. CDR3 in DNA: TGTGCCAGCAGCTTAGGGACAGAAGTCTACGAGCAGTACTTC. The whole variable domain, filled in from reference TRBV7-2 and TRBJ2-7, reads GAGVSQSPSNKVTEKGKDVELRCDPISGHTALYWYRQSLGQGLEFLIYFQGNSAPDKSGLPSDRFSAERTGGSVSTLTIQRTQQEDSAVYLCASSLGTEVYEQYFGPGTRLTVT.

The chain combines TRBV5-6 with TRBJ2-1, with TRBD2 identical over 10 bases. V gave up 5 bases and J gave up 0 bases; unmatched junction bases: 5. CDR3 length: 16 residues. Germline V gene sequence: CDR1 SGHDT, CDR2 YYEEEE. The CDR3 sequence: CASREGLAASYNEQFF. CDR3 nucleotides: TGTGCCAGCAGGGAAGGACTAGCGGCCTCCTACAATGAGCAGTTCTTC.

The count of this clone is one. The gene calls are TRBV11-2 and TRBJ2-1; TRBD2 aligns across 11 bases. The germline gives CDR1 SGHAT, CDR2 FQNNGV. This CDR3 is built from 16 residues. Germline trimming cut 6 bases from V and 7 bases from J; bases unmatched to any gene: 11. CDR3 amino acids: CASSSIAGGRENEQFF. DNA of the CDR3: TGTGCCAGCAGTTCAATAGCGGGAGGGCGTGAGAATGAGCAGTTCTTC.

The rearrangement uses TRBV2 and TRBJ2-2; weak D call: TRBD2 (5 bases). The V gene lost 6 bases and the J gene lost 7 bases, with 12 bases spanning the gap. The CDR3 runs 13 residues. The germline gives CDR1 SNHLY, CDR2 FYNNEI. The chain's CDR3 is CASSPSGIGELFF. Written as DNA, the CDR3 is TGTGCCAGCAGCCCTTCGGGAATCGGGGAGCTGTTTTTT.

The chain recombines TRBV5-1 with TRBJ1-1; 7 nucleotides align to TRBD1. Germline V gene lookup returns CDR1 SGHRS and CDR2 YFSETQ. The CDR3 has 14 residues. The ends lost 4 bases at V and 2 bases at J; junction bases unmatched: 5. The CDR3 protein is CASSPGQVNTEAFF. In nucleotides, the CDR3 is TGCGCCAGCAGCCCAGGACAGGTCAACACTGAAGCTTTCTTT.

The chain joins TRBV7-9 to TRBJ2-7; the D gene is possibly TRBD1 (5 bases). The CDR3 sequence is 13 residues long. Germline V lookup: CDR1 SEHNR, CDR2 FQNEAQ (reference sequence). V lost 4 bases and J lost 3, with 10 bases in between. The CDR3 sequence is CASSSLQGYEQYF. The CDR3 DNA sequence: TGTGCCAGCAGCTCCCTCCAGGGCTACGAGCAGTACTTC.

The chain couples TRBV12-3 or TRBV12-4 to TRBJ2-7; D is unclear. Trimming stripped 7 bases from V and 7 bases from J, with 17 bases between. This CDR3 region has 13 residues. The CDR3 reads CASNPTTTGEQYF. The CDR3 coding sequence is TGTGCCAGCAATCCAACCACTACGGGTGAGCAGTACTTC.

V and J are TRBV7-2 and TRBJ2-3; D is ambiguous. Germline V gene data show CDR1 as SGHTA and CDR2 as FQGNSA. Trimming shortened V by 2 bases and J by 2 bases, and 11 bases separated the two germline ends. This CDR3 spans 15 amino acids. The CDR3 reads CASSLIAGNTDTQYF. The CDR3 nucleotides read TGTGCCAGCAGCTTAATAGCAGGAAACACAGATACGCAGTATTTT. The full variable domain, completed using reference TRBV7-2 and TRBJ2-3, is GAGVSQSPSNKVTEKGKDVELRCDPISGHTALYWYRQSLGQGLEFLIYFQGNSAPDKSGLPSDRFSAERTGGSVSTLTIQRTQQEDSAVYLCASSLIAGNTDTQYFGPGTRLTVL.

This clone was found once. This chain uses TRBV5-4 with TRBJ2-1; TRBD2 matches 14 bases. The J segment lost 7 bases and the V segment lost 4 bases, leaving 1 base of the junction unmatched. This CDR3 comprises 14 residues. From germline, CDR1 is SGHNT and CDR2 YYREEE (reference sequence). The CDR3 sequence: CASSRTSGGNEQFF. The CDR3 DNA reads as TGTGCCAGCAGCCGGACTAGCGGGGGGAATGAGCAGTTCTTC.

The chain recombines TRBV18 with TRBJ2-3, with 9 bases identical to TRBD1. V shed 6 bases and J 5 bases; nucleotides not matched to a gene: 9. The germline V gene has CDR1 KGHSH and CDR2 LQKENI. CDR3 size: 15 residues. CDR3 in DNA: TGTGCCAGCTCCCAAGGACAGGGGTCGTTAGATACGCAGTATTTT. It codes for CASSQGQGSLDTQYF.